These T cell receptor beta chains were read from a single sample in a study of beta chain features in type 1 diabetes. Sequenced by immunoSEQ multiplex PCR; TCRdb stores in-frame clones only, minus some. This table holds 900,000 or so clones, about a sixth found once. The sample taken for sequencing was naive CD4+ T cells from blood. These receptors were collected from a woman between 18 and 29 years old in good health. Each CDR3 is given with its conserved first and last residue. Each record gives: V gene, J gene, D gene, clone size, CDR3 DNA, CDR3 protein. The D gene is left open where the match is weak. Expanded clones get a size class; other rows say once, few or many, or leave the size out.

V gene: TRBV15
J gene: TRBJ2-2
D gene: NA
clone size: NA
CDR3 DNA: TGTGCCACCAGCAGAGATATAGGGGAAACCGGGGAGCTGTTTTTT
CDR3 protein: CATSRDIGETGELFF

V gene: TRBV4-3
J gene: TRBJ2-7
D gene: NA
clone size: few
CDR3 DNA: TGCGCCAGCAGCCAAGATGCCATCCGGGACCCTAGTACCTACGAGCAGTACTTC
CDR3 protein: CASSQDAIRDPSTYEQYF

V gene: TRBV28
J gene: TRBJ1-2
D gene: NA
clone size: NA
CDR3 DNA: TGTGCCAGCACCCCCTCCGGTACGGCTGGCTACACCTTC
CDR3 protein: CASTPSGTAGYTF

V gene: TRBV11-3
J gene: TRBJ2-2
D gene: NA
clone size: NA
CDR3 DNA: TGTGCCAGCAGCGCCAGCTACTACCCCGGGGAGCTGTTTTTT
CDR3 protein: CASSASYYPGELFF

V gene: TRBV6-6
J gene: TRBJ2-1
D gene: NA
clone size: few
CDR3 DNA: TGTGCCAGCAGATTCGGGGGAGCTGAGCAGTTCTTC
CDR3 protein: CASRFGGAEQFF

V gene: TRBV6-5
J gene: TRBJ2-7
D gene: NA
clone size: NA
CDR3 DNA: TGTGCCAGCAGTTACTACCCCGGATTTTACGAGCAGTACTTC
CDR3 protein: CASSYYPGFYEQYF

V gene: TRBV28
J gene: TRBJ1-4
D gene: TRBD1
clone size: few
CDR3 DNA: TGTGCCAGCAGTGCGCGGGACAGTACGAATGAAAAACTGTTTTTT
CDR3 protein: CASSARDSTNEKLFF

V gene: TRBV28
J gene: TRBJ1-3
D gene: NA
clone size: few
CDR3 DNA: TGTGCCAGCAGTTTGGATGGAAACACCATATATTTT
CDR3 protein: CASSLDGNTIYF

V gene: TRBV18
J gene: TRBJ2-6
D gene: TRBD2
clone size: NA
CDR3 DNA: TGTGCCAGCTCACCAGGGCTAGCGGGAGAATTCGGGGCCAACGTCCTGACTTTC
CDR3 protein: CASSPGLAGEFGANVLTF

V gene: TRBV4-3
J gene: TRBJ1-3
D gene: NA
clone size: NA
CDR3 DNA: TGCGCCAGCAGCCAAACCCTCGAGGGGACCGGAAACACCATATATTTT
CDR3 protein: CASSQTLEGTGNTIYF

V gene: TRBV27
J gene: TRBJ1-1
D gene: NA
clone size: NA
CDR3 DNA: TGTGCCAGCAGTTCACTATTTACTACTGAAGCTTTCTTT
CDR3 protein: CASSSLFTTEAFF

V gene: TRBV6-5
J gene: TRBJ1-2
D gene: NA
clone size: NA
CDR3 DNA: TGTGCCAGCAGTTACTCGAATGGAGGGGCTGGCTACACCTTC
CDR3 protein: CASSYSNGGAGYTF

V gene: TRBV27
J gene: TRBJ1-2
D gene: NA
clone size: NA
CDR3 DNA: TGTGCCAGCAGCGATTCCGCAGGGTATTATGGCTACACCTTC
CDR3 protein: CASSDSAGYYGYTF

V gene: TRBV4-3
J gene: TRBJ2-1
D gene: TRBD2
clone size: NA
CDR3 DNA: TGCGCCAGCAGCCTGGAAGCGGGAGGCTGGTACAATGAGCAGTTCTTC
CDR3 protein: CASSLEAGGWYNEQFF

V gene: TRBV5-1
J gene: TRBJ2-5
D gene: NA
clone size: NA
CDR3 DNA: TGCGCCAGCAGCCCAAGACAGCAAGAGACCCAGTACTTC
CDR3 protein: CASSPRQQETQYF

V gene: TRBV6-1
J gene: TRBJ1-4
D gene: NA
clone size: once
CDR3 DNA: TGTGCCAGCAGTGAAGCGACAGCTAATAATGAAAAACTGTTTTTT
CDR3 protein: CASSEATANNEKLFF

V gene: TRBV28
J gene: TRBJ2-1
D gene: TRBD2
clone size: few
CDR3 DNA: TGTGCCAGCAGAACGGTTAGGCTAGCGGGAGGGGATGAGCAGTTCTTC
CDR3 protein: CASRTVRLAGGDEQFF

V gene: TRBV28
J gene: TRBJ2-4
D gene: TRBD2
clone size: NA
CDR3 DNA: TGTGCCAGCAATCGCGGGAGGGCTTTGAACATTCAGTACTTC
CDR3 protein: CASNRGRALNIQYF

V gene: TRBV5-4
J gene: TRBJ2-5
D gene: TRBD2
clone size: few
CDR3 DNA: TGTGCCAGCAGCTTGGGGGGAGGGAACTTCCAAGAGACCCAGTACTTC
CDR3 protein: CASSLGGGNFQETQYF

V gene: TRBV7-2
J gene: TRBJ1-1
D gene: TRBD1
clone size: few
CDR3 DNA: TGTGCCAGCAGTCGTACAGGGGTCGCTGAAGCTTTCTTT
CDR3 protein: CASSRTGVAEAFF

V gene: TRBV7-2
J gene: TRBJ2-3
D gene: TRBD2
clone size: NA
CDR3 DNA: TGTGCCAGCAGCTTAACTAGCGGCACAGATACGCAGTATTTT
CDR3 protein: CASSLTSGTDTQYF

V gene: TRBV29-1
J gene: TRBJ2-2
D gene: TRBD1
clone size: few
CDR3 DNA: TGCAGCGTTGTGACAGGGGGAACCGGGGAGCTGTTTTTT
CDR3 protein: CSVVTGGTGELFF

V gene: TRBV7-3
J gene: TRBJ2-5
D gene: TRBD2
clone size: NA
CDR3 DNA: TGTGCCAGCAGCGCGACCGGGACTAGCGGAGAGACCCAGTACTTC
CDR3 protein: CASSATGTSGETQYF

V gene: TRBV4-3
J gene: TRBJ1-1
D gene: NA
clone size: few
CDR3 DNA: TGCGCCAGCAGCCAAGACGGGAGTACTGAAGCTTTCTTT
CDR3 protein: CASSQDGSTEAFF

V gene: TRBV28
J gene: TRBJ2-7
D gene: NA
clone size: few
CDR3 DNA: TGTGCCAGCAGTTCCCGGGGGTGGAGGGACGAGCAGTACTTC
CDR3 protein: CASSSRGWRDEQYF

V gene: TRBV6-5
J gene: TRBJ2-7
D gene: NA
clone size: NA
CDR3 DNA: TGTGCCAGCAGTCGACCCCCCGAAAAGTTAGGGCAGTACTTC
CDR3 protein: CASSRPPEKLGQYF

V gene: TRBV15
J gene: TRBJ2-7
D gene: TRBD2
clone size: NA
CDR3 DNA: TGTGCCACCAGCACCGGGAGGTCCTACGAGCAGTACTTC
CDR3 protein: CATSTGRSYEQYF

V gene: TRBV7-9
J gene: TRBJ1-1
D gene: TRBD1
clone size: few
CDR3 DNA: TGTGCCAGCAGCTTAGGACAGGGGAACACTGAAGCTTTCTTT
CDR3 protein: CASSLGQGNTEAFF

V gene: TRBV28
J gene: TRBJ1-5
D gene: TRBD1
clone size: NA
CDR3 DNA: TGTGCCAGCAGGGAAGACAGGGTGCATCAGCCCCAGCATTTT
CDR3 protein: CASREDRVHQPQHF

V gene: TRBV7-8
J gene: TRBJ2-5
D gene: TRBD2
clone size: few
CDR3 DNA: TGTGCCAGCAGCTTACGGTTTGCGGGAGTAGGAAGAAAGACCCAGTACTTC
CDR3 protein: CASSLRFAGVGRKTQYF

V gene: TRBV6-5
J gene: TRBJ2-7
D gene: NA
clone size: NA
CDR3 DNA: TGTGCCAGCAGTTACGGGGAGCACTCCGAGCAGTACTTC
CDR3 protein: CASSYGEHSEQYF

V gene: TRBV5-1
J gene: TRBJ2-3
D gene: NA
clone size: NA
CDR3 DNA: TGCGCCAGCAGCTTCAACAGGGCCACAGATACGCAGTATTTT
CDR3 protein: CASSFNRATDTQYF

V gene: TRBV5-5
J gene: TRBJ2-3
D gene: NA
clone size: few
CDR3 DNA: TGTGCCAGCAGCTTGGTATCCAGAGGGGGAGGCACAGATACGCAGTATTTT
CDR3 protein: CASSLVSRGGGTDTQYF

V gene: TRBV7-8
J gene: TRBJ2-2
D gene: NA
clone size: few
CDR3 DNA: TGTGCCAGCAGCCCAGGACAGCGCCTTCGGGAGCTGTTTTTT
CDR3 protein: CASSPGQRLRELFF

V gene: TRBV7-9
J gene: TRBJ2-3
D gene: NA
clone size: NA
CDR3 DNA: TGTGCCAGCGGTTCGGGCGGCACAGATACGCAGTATTTT
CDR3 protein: CASGSGGTDTQYF

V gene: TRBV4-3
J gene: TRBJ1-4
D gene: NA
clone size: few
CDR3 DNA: TGCGCCAGCAGCCAAGATCGGAGGGTGGGGGTCGGGAAACTGTTTTTT
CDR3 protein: CASSQDRRVGVGKLFF

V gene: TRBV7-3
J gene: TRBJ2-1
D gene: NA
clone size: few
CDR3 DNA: TGTGCCAGCAGCCGCAGGACGGGCAGCGAGCAGTTCTTC
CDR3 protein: CASSRRTGSEQFF

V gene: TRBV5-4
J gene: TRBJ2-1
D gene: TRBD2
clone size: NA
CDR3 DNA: TGTGCCAGCAGCTTGGGACTAGCGGGTAGTACTGAGCAGTTCTTC
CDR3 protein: CASSLGLAGSTEQFF

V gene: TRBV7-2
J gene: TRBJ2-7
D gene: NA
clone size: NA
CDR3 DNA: TGTGCCAGCAGCTTAGTGGGGGGTCGGTACGAGCAGTACTTC
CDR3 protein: CASSLVGGRYEQYF

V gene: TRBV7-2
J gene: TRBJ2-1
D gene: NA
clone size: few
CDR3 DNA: TGTGCCAGCAGCCGGACCCCGAGCTCCTACAATGAGCAGTTCTTC
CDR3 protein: CASSRTPSSYNEQFF